This T cell receptor beta chain was observed in a study of OX40 agonist ivuxolimab in advanced cancers. Study in general: Patients got intravenous ivuxolimab at 0.01 to 10 mg/kg every 2 weeks.

V gave up 1 base and J gave up 4 bases; unmatched junction bases: 10. Germline V gene lookup returns CDR1 SGHTA and CDR2 FQGNSA. This CDR3 has 17 residues. Generated by immunoSEQ multiplex PCR, the TCRdb table keeps only in-frame clones and is missing some. The top ten clones hold approximately 0.3% of a sample with 80,000 or so clones, 90% to 95% of them seen once. V gene TRBV7-2 combines with J gene TRBJ2-3; the match to TRBD2 covers 8 bases. Sequenced here: CD4+ or CD8+ T cells sorted from blood, sampled in a trial of the OX40 agonist ivuxolimab. This sequence was found in an adult with an advanced solid tumor such as melanoma, head and neck, liver or kidney cancer. The CDR3 bases are TGTGCCAGCAGCTTAGTGCGAGCGGGAGATGTGTCAGATACGCAGTATTTT. Protein product: CASSLVRAGDVSDTQYF. Full variable domain (rest looked up from reference TRBV7-2 and TRBJ2-3): GAGVSQSPSNKVTEKGKDVELRCDPISGHTALYWYRQSLGQGLEFLIYFQGNSAPDKSGLPSDRFSAERTGGSVSTLTIQRTQQEDSAVYLCASSLVRAGDVSDTQYFGPGTRLTVL.